Listed below are T cell receptor beta chains from one sample, sequenced in a study of cytomegalovirus exposure and HLA in healthy donors. Clones were sequenced by immunoSEQ multiplex PCR, and TCRdb holds only the in-frame ones, with some missing. The data show under 150,000 clones, 65% to 90% seen once. The specimen sequenced was PBMCs. These receptors originate from a girl aged 2 to 9 in good health and CMV-seronegative. Both conserved end residues are part of each CDR3. Fields, in order: J gene, clone size, D gene, V gene, CDR3 DNA, CDR3 protein. D genes are given only for firm matches. The size of a clone is reported for some rows only, either as once, few or many, or as a class for expanded clones.

j_gene: TRBJ1-3; abundance: NA; d_gene: NA; v_gene: TRBV30; CDR3nt: TGTGCCTGGAGTGTTAATGCTGGAAACACCATATATTTT; CDR3aa: CAWSVNAGNTIYF
j_gene: TRBJ1-1; abundance: NA; d_gene: TRBD1; v_gene: TRBV7-9; CDR3nt: TGTGCCAGCACCCCGGGACAGGGGGTTCAAATGAACACTGAAGCTTTCTTT; CDR3aa: CASTPGQGVQMNTEAFF
j_gene: TRBJ2-5; abundance: once; d_gene: NA; v_gene: TRBV9; CDR3nt: TGTGCCAGCAGCGTAGACACATCCTTTCAAGAGACCCAGTACTTC; CDR3aa: CASSVDTSFQETQYF
j_gene: TRBJ1-2; abundance: NA; d_gene: NA; v_gene: TRBV10-2; CDR3nt: TGCGCCAGCAGTGAGATGGCACAGACTAACTATGGCTACACCTTC; CDR3aa: CASSEMAQTNYGYTF
j_gene: TRBJ2-3; abundance: NA; d_gene: NA; v_gene: TRBV30; CDR3nt: TGTGCCTGGACCTTAGCTGGGGCGAGCACAGATACGCAGTATTTT; CDR3aa: CAWTLAGASTDTQYF
j_gene: TRBJ2-1; abundance: once; d_gene: NA; v_gene: TRBV7-6; CDR3nt: TGTGCCAGCAGCTTAAGAAAACAGGAGCAGTTCTTC; CDR3aa: CASSLRKQEQFF
j_gene: TRBJ1-2; abundance: NA; d_gene: NA; v_gene: TRBV30; CDR3nt: TGTGCCTCCCATTCCGTGGGAGGGAGGATGAATGGCTACACCTTC; CDR3aa: CASHSVGGRMNGYTF
j_gene: TRBJ2-7; abundance: NA; d_gene: NA; v_gene: TRBV13; CDR3nt: TGTGCCAGCAGCGCGGGGCAAGAGCGGTACGAGCAGTACTTC; CDR3aa: CASSAGQERYEQYF
j_gene: TRBJ1-5; abundance: NA; d_gene: NA; v_gene: TRBV30; CDR3nt: TGTGCCTGGAGTGAAGGGCAGGGAGGTCAGCCCCAGCATTTT; CDR3aa: CAWSEGQGGQPQHF
j_gene: TRBJ1-4; abundance: NA; d_gene: TRBD1; v_gene: TRBV18; CDR3nt: TGTGCCAGCTCACCCTCCGAGGGACAGCCGAATGAAAAACTGTTTTTT; CDR3aa: CASSPSEGQPNEKLFF
j_gene: TRBJ2-3; abundance: NA; d_gene: NA; v_gene: TRBV9; CDR3nt: TGTGCCAGCAGCCCGGGGGGCCCAGATACGCAGTATTTT; CDR3aa: CASSPGGPDTQYF
j_gene: TRBJ2-5; abundance: NA; d_gene: NA; v_gene: TRBV5-4; CDR3nt: TGTGCCAGCAGCTTGGTGGGCACAGCAGAAGAGACCCAGTACTTC; CDR3aa: CASSLVGTAEETQYF
j_gene: TRBJ2-7; abundance: NA; d_gene: NA; v_gene: TRBV5-6; CDR3nt: TGTGCCAGCAGCTTGGCCCCCAGCTACGAGCAGTACTTC; CDR3aa: CASSLAPSYEQYF
j_gene: TRBJ2-1; abundance: NA; d_gene: TRBD2; v_gene: TRBV27; CDR3nt: TGTGCCAGCAGTCGACTAGCGGTTTACAATGAGCAGTTCTTC; CDR3aa: CASSRLAVYNEQFF
j_gene: TRBJ1-6; abundance: NA; d_gene: NA; v_gene: TRBV27; CDR3nt: TGTGCCAGCAGTTTGGACAGCCGGTCACCCCTCCACTTT; CDR3aa: CASSLDSRSPLHF
j_gene: TRBJ1-1; abundance: NA; d_gene: NA; v_gene: TRBV19; CDR3nt: TGTGCCAGTAGAGTAGGGGCTCGGACTGAAGCTTTCTTT; CDR3aa: CASRVGARTEAFF
j_gene: TRBJ2-1; abundance: NA; d_gene: TRBD2; v_gene: TRBV27; CDR3nt: TGTGCCAGCAGTTTAAGCGGGAGTCCCTACAATGAGCAGTTCTTC; CDR3aa: CASSLSGSPYNEQFF
j_gene: TRBJ1-1; abundance: NA; d_gene: TRBD1; v_gene: TRBV30; CDR3nt: TGTGCCTGGAGTGAGGACAGGGGGAACACTGAAGCTTTCTTT; CDR3aa: CAWSEDRGNTEAFF
j_gene: TRBJ1-2; abundance: few; d_gene: NA; v_gene: TRBV14; CDR3nt: TGTGCCAGCAGCCAAGAGGGTGAGATCCGGGTTGATGGCTACACCTTC; CDR3aa: CASSQEGEIRVDGYTF
j_gene: TRBJ2-5; abundance: NA; d_gene: NA; v_gene: TRBV15; CDR3nt: TGTGCCACCAGCAGAGGCGAGGGAGGGGGGGAGACCCAGTACTTC; CDR3aa: CATSRGEGGGETQYF
j_gene: TRBJ1-3; abundance: once; d_gene: NA; v_gene: TRBV7-2; CDR3nt: TGTGCCAGCAGCTTAGAGGGGGGGACACTTGGAAACACCATATATTTT; CDR3aa: CASSLEGGTLGNTIYF
j_gene: TRBJ1-2; abundance: NA; d_gene: TRBD1; v_gene: TRBV10-3; CDR3nt: TGTGCCATCAGGGGGGACAGGGGGCATGGGGGCTACACCTTC; CDR3aa: CAIRGDRGHGGYTF
j_gene: TRBJ2-3; abundance: NA; d_gene: TRBD2; v_gene: TRBV5-8; CDR3nt: TGTGCCAGCAGCTTGGGGGCCAGCGGGGGAATCACAGATACGCAGTATTTT; CDR3aa: CASSLGASGGITDTQYF
j_gene: TRBJ2-1; abundance: few; d_gene: NA; v_gene: TRBV9; CDR3nt: TGTGCCAGCAGCGTAGAGACTGTCTACAATGAGCAGTTCTTC; CDR3aa: CASSVETVYNEQFF
j_gene: TRBJ2-1; abundance: NA; d_gene: NA; v_gene: TRBV6-5; CDR3nt: TGTGCCAGCAGAAGACTAGGTTTTGGTAATGAGCAGTTCTTC; CDR3aa: CASRRLGFGNEQFF
j_gene: TRBJ2-5; abundance: NA; d_gene: TRBD2; v_gene: TRBV6-1; CDR3nt: TGTGCCAGCAGTGAAACTAGCGTGGAGACCCAGTACTTC; CDR3aa: CASSETSVETQYF
j_gene: TRBJ2-7; abundance: NA; d_gene: TRBD2; v_gene: TRBV30; CDR3nt: TGTGCCCGGGGAGGGGCTGTACCCTACGAGCAGTACTTC; CDR3aa: CARGGAVPYEQYF
j_gene: TRBJ1-1; abundance: NA; d_gene: NA; v_gene: TRBV6-6; CDR3nt: TGTGCCAGCAGCGATCCGGACAGCCCTGAAGCTTTCTTT; CDR3aa: CASSDPDSPEAFF
j_gene: TRBJ2-5; abundance: few; d_gene: NA; v_gene: TRBV18; CDR3nt: TGTGCCAGCTCACCCGGGGAGACCCAGTACTTC; CDR3aa: CASSPGETQYF
j_gene: TRBJ1-4; abundance: NA; d_gene: NA; v_gene: TRBV28; CDR3nt: TGTGCCAGCAGTCCATTCCCCGGTAGGGGGGGGACTAATGAAAAACTGTTTTTT; CDR3aa: CASSPFPGRGGTNEKLFF
j_gene: TRBJ2-5; abundance: NA; d_gene: TRBD2; v_gene: TRBV7-2; CDR3nt: TGTGCCAGCAGCATTAGCGGGGGGGGGCAAGAGACCCAGTACTTC; CDR3aa: CASSISGGGQETQYF
j_gene: TRBJ2-2; abundance: NA; d_gene: NA; v_gene: TRBV25-1; CDR3nt: TGTGCCAGCAGTGCCGGGGGCACCGGGGAGCTGTTTTTT; CDR3aa: CASSAGGTGELFF
j_gene: TRBJ1-1; abundance: NA; d_gene: TRBD1; v_gene: TRBV30; CDR3nt: TGTGCCGGACAGGGGGCGCGGGCCACTGAAGCTTTCTTT; CDR3aa: CAGQGARATEAFF
j_gene: TRBJ2-5; abundance: NA; d_gene: TRBD2; v_gene: TRBV5-1; CDR3nt: TGCGCCAGCAGCTTTAATGCGGGGGGATTTTCTGCGGAGACCCAGTACTTC; CDR3aa: CASSFNAGGFSAETQYF
j_gene: TRBJ1-5; abundance: NA; d_gene: NA; v_gene: TRBV6-1; CDR3nt: TGTGCCACCACGACACGCTTTGGGAGCAATCAGCCCCAGCATTTT; CDR3aa: CATTTRFGSNQPQHF
j_gene: TRBJ2-1; abundance: NA; d_gene: NA; v_gene: TRBV6-5; CDR3nt: TGTGCCAGCAGTTACTCGATGACAGCTCGTGAGCAGTTCTTC; CDR3aa: CASSYSMTAREQFF
j_gene: TRBJ1-2; abundance: NA; d_gene: TRBD1; v_gene: TRBV6-5; CDR3nt: TGTGCCAGCAGTTTATTTTTGCAGGGGGCTAACTATGGCTACACCTTC; CDR3aa: CASSLFLQGANYGYTF
j_gene: TRBJ2-1; abundance: NA; d_gene: TRBD2; v_gene: TRBV19; CDR3nt: TGTGCCAGTAGTATAATGCAGCTAGCGGGAGGGAATGAGCAGTTCTTC; CDR3aa: CASSIMQLAGGNEQFF
j_gene: TRBJ1-5; abundance: NA; d_gene: NA; v_gene: TRBV5-1; CDR3nt: TGCGCCAGCAACTTAGCTGGACAGTATAATCAGCCCCAGCATTTT; CDR3aa: CASNLAGQYNQPQHF
j_gene: TRBJ2-1; abundance: NA; d_gene: NA; v_gene: TRBV5-8; CDR3nt: TGTGCCAGCAGCGTAGACTTTAATGAGCAGTTCTTC; CDR3aa: CASSVDFNEQFF
j_gene: TRBJ2-5; abundance: NA; d_gene: NA; v_gene: TRBV5-1; CDR3nt: TGCGCCAGCAGCCCGGGAACGGATTGGTCCCAGTACTTC; CDR3aa: CASSPGTDWSQYF
j_gene: TRBJ2-6; abundance: NA; d_gene: NA; v_gene: TRBV27; CDR3nt: TGTGCCAGCAGTCTCACCTACCCGGGACAAGTCTCCTCTGGGGCCAACGTCCTGACTTTC; CDR3aa: CASSLTYPGQVSSGANVLTF
j_gene: TRBJ2-7; abundance: NA; d_gene: NA; v_gene: TRBV4-1; CDR3nt: TGCGCCAGCAGCCAACAAACAGGGTACGAGCAGTACTTC; CDR3aa: CASSQQTGYEQYF
j_gene: TRBJ2-7; abundance: NA; d_gene: TRBD1; v_gene: TRBV6-1; CDR3nt: TGTGCCAGCGGGACAGGCAGGGGACCCTACGAGCAGTACTTC; CDR3aa: CASGTGRGPYEQYF
j_gene: TRBJ2-1; abundance: few; d_gene: TRBD2; v_gene: TRBV5-5; CDR3nt: TGTGCCAGCAGCACATGGGGGGGGAATGAGCAGTTCTTC; CDR3aa: CASSTWGGNEQFF
j_gene: TRBJ1-2; abundance: few; d_gene: NA; v_gene: TRBV2; CDR3nt: TGTGCCAGCCGGCCACAGGCCTTATATGGCTACACCTTC; CDR3aa: CASRPQALYGYTF
j_gene: TRBJ2-7; abundance: few; d_gene: NA; v_gene: TRBV2; CDR3nt: TGTGCCAGCACTGCCACCTGGGGACTGACCTACGAGCAGTACTTC; CDR3aa: CASTATWGLTYEQYF
j_gene: TRBJ2-2; abundance: NA; d_gene: TRBD1; v_gene: TRBV28; CDR3nt: TGTGCCAGCAGCCTGCCCCAGGGGGCCTACACCGGGGAGCTGTTTTTT; CDR3aa: CASSLPQGAYTGELFF
j_gene: TRBJ1-1; abundance: NA; d_gene: TRBD1; v_gene: TRBV25-1; CDR3nt: TGTGCCAGCAGTTTTACGGGACAGGGAACCACTGAAGCTTTCTTT; CDR3aa: CASSFTGQGTTEAFF
j_gene: TRBJ2-1; abundance: NA; d_gene: TRBD2; v_gene: TRBV9; CDR3nt: TGTGCCAGCAGCGTTACCCCCGAGACTAGCGGCAATGAGCAGTTCTTC; CDR3aa: CASSVTPETSGNEQFF
j_gene: TRBJ2-5; abundance: NA; d_gene: NA; v_gene: TRBV30; CDR3nt: TGTGCCTGGACACTCCGAGGGGGTCAAGAGACCCAGTACTTC; CDR3aa: CAWTLRGGQETQYF
j_gene: TRBJ2-5; abundance: NA; d_gene: TRBD1; v_gene: TRBV19; CDR3nt: TGTGCCAGTAGTGAAACAGGGGGTCATGTAGAGACCCAGTACTTC; CDR3aa: CASSETGGHVETQYF
j_gene: TRBJ2-7; abundance: NA; d_gene: TRBD1; v_gene: TRBV4-2; CDR3nt: TGTGCCAGCAGCCAAGAACCCCCGGGACAGTTCTACTACGAGCAGTACTTC; CDR3aa: CASSQEPPGQFYYEQYF
j_gene: TRBJ1-1; abundance: NA; d_gene: NA; v_gene: TRBV7-3; CDR3nt: TGTGCCAGCAGCTTATCAGCGCCCGGGTACAACTCTGAAGCTTTCTTT; CDR3aa: CASSLSAPGYNSEAFF
j_gene: TRBJ2-7; abundance: NA; d_gene: TRBD2; v_gene: TRBV11-2; CDR3nt: TGTGCCAGCAGCTCGACTAGCGGCTCCTACGAGCAGTACTTC; CDR3aa: CASSSTSGSYEQYF
j_gene: TRBJ1-1; abundance: NA; d_gene: TRBD1; v_gene: TRBV4-2; CDR3nt: TGTGCCAGCAGCCTTTTCAGACAGGGGGTCTCCGAAGCTTTCTTT; CDR3aa: CASSLFRQGVSEAFF
j_gene: TRBJ1-2; abundance: NA; d_gene: NA; v_gene: TRBV19; CDR3nt: TGTGCCAGTAAGGAGCGTTACGGGGATGGCTACACCTTC; CDR3aa: CASKERYGDGYTF
j_gene: TRBJ1-1; abundance: NA; d_gene: TRBD1; v_gene: TRBV30; CDR3nt: TGTGCCTGGATCGGCAGGGGGCGTGGAGCTTTCTTT; CDR3aa: CAWIGRGRGAFF